The entry that follows covers one T cell receptor beta chain sequence. As yet, its antigen is unknown. The donors were part of the validation cohort of roughly 110 subjects. That cohort was separate from the first cohort, which comprised under 750 subjects. Data came from immunoSEQ multiplex PCR; TCRdb stores just in-frame clones and leaves some out. In the table there are about 200,000 clones, about 81% of which are singletons. This sample stems from a study of cytomegalovirus exposure and HLA in healthy donors. Study outcomes and limitations: Most TCRs appeared rarely, but some public TCRs recurred in many donors.

Between the trimmed V and J ends, which lost 0 bases and 2 bases, there was a span of 9 bases. This CDR3 is built from 15 residues. Germline values: CDR1 SNHLY, CDR2 FYNNEI. Sequencing was done on a sample of PBMCs. J is TRBJ2-3 and V is TRBV2; D remains unclear. This clonotype was obtained from a woman aged 30 to 39 in good health and CMV-seronegative. The CDR3 loop reads CASSEALDFTDTQYF. The CDR3 DNA reads TGTGCCAGCAGTGAAGCGCTTGACTTCACAGATACGCAGTATTTT.